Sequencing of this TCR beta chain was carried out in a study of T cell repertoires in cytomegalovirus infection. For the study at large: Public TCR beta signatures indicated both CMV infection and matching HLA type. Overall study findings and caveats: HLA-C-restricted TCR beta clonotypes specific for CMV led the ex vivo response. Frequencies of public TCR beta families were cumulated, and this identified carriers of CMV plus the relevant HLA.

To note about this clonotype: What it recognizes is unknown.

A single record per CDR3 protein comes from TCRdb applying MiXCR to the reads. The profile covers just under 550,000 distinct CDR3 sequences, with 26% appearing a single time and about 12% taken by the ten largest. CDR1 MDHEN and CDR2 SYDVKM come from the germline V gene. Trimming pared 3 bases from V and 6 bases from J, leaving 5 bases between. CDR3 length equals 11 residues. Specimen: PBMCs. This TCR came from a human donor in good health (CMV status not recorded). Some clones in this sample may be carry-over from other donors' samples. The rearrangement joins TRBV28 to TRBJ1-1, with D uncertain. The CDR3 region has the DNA TGTGCCAGCAGTTTCTTCGCTGAAGCTTTCTTT. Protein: CASSFFAEAFF.